This T cell receptor beta chain is drawn from a study of blood T cell repertoires in COVID-19. Study-wide background: PBMCs, B-cell-depleted T cells, or T cells were the source of the cDNA or gDNA that made up the material.

Assay used: immunoSEQ multiplex PCR; TCRdb lists only in-frame clones, some missing. Of some 250,000 clones listed, approximately 86% are singletons. V lost 7 bases and J lost 9; bases outside the gene matches: 18. This CDR3 spans 15 amino acids. CDR1 is MDHEN and CDR2 is SYDVKM in the germline V gene. Sequencing was done on a sample of peripheral blood. This TCR was recovered from a woman aged 60-75 years with COVID-19, enrolled during active disease. The chain links TRBV28 to TRBJ2-7; 7 positions match TRBD1. This chain's CDR3 is CASISRLDRRTRQYF. In DNA, the CDR3 is TGTGCCAGCATATCCAGATTGGACAGGCGCACGAGGCAGTACTTC.